This T cell receptor (beta chain) originates from a study of shared clonotypes between healthy human individuals. General observations from the study: It was anticipated that sequencing depth would influence how many clonotypes donors shared. The study found about 5% of naive CD4 clonotypes shared across a few donors.

TCRdb's table, derived via immunoSEQ multiplex PCR, lists solely in-frame clones and lacks some. The repertoire holds about 2.1 million clones, with about 92% as singletons. A note on this clone: Its antigen is as yet unknown.

Terminally differentiated effector memory CD45RA+ cells were excluded by CCR7 positive selection of CD45RO-negative cells. V shed 0 bases and J shed 3 bases, with 26 bases lying between them. The germline V gene has CDR1 SGHDN and CDR2 FVKESK. CDR3 size: 20 residues. The chain couples TRBV14 to TRBJ1-1, with D hard to call. Sequenced sample: naive CD8+ T cells from PBMCs. The receptor comes from a man between 18 and 29 years old in good health. Some clones in this sample may be carry-over from other donors' samples. The CDR3 loop is CASSQDIIVGMLGNDTEAFF. DNA for the CDR3: TGTGCCAGCAGCCAAGATATTATAGTGGGGATGTTGGGTAATGACACTGAAGCTTTCTTT.